Each of the 21 T cell receptor beta chains below was sequenced from the same sample in a study of response to subunit inactivated influenza vaccine. TCRdb fed the RT-PCR reads into MiXCR, producing one record per CDR3 protein. The sample contains 290,000 or so distinct CDR3 sequences, about 20% of which appear only once. The sequencing used PBMCs from blood, collected about 20 months after vaccination. The source is a man aged 45-69 years who received an inactivated influenza vaccine.

This clonotype has more than one count but fewer than ten. The V gene is TRBV4-2, the J gene TRBJ1-3; D is undetermined. Trimming pared 2 bases from V and 1 base from J, leaving 21 bases between. CDR3 length equals 19 residues. Germline V gene sequence: CDR1 LGHNA, CDR2 YNFKEQ. The CDR3 loop reads CASSQRASQKLFSGNTIYF. The DNA of the CDR3 is TGTGCCAGCAGCCAAAGAGCCTCACAGAAGTTATTTTCTGGAAACACCATATATTTT.

The rearrangement links TRBV11-1 to TRBJ2-1; 12 nucleotides match TRBD2. The CDR3 extends over 20 amino acids. The V gene end was trimmed by 1 base and the J gene end by 5 bases; junction bases not matched to a gene: 15. CDR1 is SGHAT and CDR2 is FQDESV in the germline V gene (reference sequence). CDR3 sequence: CASSLGYPHSSGRVDNEQFF. The CDR3 nucleotides are TGTGCCAGCAGCTTAGGTTACCCTCATTCTAGCGGGAGGGTCGACAATGAGCAGTTCTTC. Combining the CDR3 with reference TRBV11-1 and TRBJ2-1 gives the whole variable domain EAEVAQSPRYKITEKSQAVAFWCDPISGHATLYWYRQILGQGPELLVQFQDESVVDDSQLPKDRFSAERLKGVDSTLKIQPAELGDSAMYLCASSLGYPHSSGRVDNEQFFGPGTRLTVL.

The chain joins TRBV20-1 to TRBJ1-5; tentative D call: TRBD1 (5 bases). V gave up 2 bases and J gave up 7 bases, with 15 bases separating them. The CDR3 covers 14 residues. The germline CDR1 and CDR2 sequences are DFQATT and SNEGSKA (reference sequence). DNA of the CDR3: TGCAGTGCTAGATCAGGGCGGGATAGGCAGCCCCAGCATTTT. Encoded protein: CSARSGRDRQPQHF.

The chain carries TRBV29-1 and TRBJ2-1; 11 nucleotides align to TRBD2. The CDR3 length is 17 residues. CDR1 and CDR2 from the germline V gene are SQVTM and ANQGSEA. The V gene end was trimmed by 5 bases and the J gene end by 4 bases; junction bases not matched to a gene: 13. In DNA form, the CDR3 reads TGCAGCGTTAAAGTGGGGTCAGGACTAGCGGGTTACAATGAGCAGTTCTTC. Translating it yields CSVKVGSGLAGYNEQFF.

Points on this clonotype: One junction end does not reproduce the germline sequence, and a read error may be involved. This sequence joins TRBV12-3 or TRBV12-4 and TRBJ1-2; D gene unclear. The CDR3 has 13 residues. CDR3 region: CASSSLGPASPAF. CDR3 sequence (DNA): TGTGCCAGCAGTTCATTAGGACCTGCCTCCCCCGCCTTC.

In its sample, this clonotype was seen many times. The gene calls are TRBV4-3 and TRBJ1-3; D gene unclear. Between the trimmed V and J ends, which lost 0 bases and 8 bases, there was a span of 8 bases. CDR1 LGHNA and CDR2 YSLEER come from the germline V gene. The CDR3 has 13 amino acids. CDR3 sequence reads: CASSQESGYTIYF. CDR3 bases: TGCGCCAGCAGCCAAGAATCCGGTTACACCATATATTTT.

The V call is TRBV2, the J call TRBJ2-5; D is perhaps TRBD2 (7 bases). The CDR3 length is 13 residues. Looked up from germline, CDR1 is SNHLY and CDR2 is FYNNEI. Trimming shortened V by 8 bases and J by 1 base, and 11 bases separated the two germline ends. The CDR3 DNA sequence: TGTGCCAGCGTAGGGGGGGCCCAAGAGACCCAGTACTTC. It translates to CASVGGAQETQYF.

The V call is TRBV28, the J call TRBJ2-1; 7 positions match TRBD1. V lost 3 bases and J lost 4; bases outside the gene matches: 9. CDR1 MDHEN and CDR2 SYDVKM come from the germline V gene. This CDR3 region has 16 residues. The DNA for the CDR3 is TGTGCCAGCAGTTTTAGGGGGCGAGGGCTTTACAATGAGCAGTTCTTC. Translation gives CASSFRGRGLYNEQFF.

V is TRBV19 and J is TRBJ1-4; a possible D gene is TRBD1 (5 bases). Germline CDR1 is LNHDA and CDR2 is SQIVND (reference sequence). This CDR3 is built from 12 residues. The V gene lost 1 base and the J gene lost 11 bases, with 8 bases spanning the gap. The CDR3 DNA sequence: TGTGCCAGTAGTATAGTCGGGGACAAACTGTTTTTT. As protein: CASSIVGDKLFF.

This clonotype appeared a few times. The rearrangement links TRBV5-4 to TRBJ1-1; no clear D gene. Germline-derived CDR1 and CDR2 are SGHNT and YYREEE (reference sequence). This CDR3 spans 19 amino acids. The ends were cut back, 0 bases at V and 2 bases at J, with 23 bases in the middle. CDR3 sequence: CASSLDYRGLGLLNTEAFF. The CDR3 nucleotides are TGTGCCAGCAGCTTGGATTACAGAGGGTTGGGGTTGTTAAACACTGAAGCTTTCTTT.

The chain joins TRBV20-1 to TRBJ1-5; 9 bases are shared with TRBD1. The CDR3 covers 14 residues. V gave up 2 bases and J gave up 5 bases; unmatched junction bases: 4. The germline V gene has CDR1 DFQATT and CDR2 SNEGSKA (reference sequence). The CDR3 bases are TGCAGTGCTAGACACAGGGGGCAGGATCAGCCCCAGCATTTT. This gives the protein CSARHRGQDQPQHF.

The chain recombines TRBV9 with TRBJ2-2, with 12 bases lining up with TRBD2. The V gene end was trimmed by 2 bases and the J gene end by 5 bases; junction bases not matched to a gene: 4. The CDR3 spans 16 residues. CDR1 SGDLS and CDR2 YYNGEE come from the germline V gene. The CDR3 sequence: CASSVRTSGKTGELFF. Written as DNA, the CDR3 is TGTGCCAGCAGCGTGCGGACTAGCGGGAAGACCGGGGAGCTGTTTTTT.

This clonotype was observed a handful of times. The chain carries TRBV2 and TRBJ1-5; the D is unclear. The ends were cut back, 3 bases at V and 6 bases at J, with 12 bases in the middle. The V gene's germline CDR1 is SNHLY and CDR2 FYNNEI. There are 14 residues in the CDR3. CDR3 sequence: CASSESGAGQPQHF. Here the CDR3 DNA reads TGTGCCAGCAGTGAGTCGGGAGCGGGTCAGCCCCAGCATTTT.

This clonotype has just a few counts. The chain carries TRBV3-1 and TRBJ1-2; possibly TRBD1 for D (6 bases). The CDR3 sequence is 14 residues long. Germline loops: CDR1 LGHDT, CDR2 YNNKEL (reference sequence). V was clipped by 4 bases and J by 2 bases, with 11 bases between them. The CDR3 region is CASSLGTLNYGYTF. For the CDR3, the DNA is TGTGCCAGCAGCCTCGGGACATTGAACTATGGCTACACCTTC.

The genes are TRBV6-5 and TRBJ1-2, with D uncertain. In germline, CDR1 is MNHEY, CDR2 SVGAGI. This CDR3 comprises 13 residues. V was cut by 4 bases and J by 2 bases, with 8 bases left in between. The CDR3: CASSLASNYGYTF. As DNA, the CDR3 is TGTGCCAGCAGTTTGGCCAGCAACTATGGCTACACCTTC.

The V call is TRBV29-1, the J call TRBJ1-2, with a weak D call TRBD1 (5 bases). The CDR3 has 12 amino acids. In germline, CDR1 is SQVTM, CDR2 ANQGSEA. The V end lost 6 bases, the J end lost 4 bases, and 12 bases lay between the germline ends. CDR3: CSVGDRTYGYTF. The CDR3, as DNA: TGCAGCGTAGGTGACAGAACCTATGGCTACACCTTC.

This rearrangement joins TRBV20-1 to TRBJ2-2, with D hard to call. CDR1 and CDR2 (germline): DFQATT, SNEGSKA (reference sequence). The CDR3 has 15 amino acids. The ends were cut back, 4 bases at V and 0 bases at J, with 12 bases in the middle. CDR3 nucleotides: TGCAGTGCTACCTTCCGGGCAGCGAACACCGGGGAGCTGTTTTTT. As protein: CSATFRAANTGELFF.

In its sample, this clonotype was seen a few times. The V and J genes are TRBV2 and TRBJ1-5; 12 nucleotides agree with TRBD1. Losses at the gene ends were 0 bases for V and 4 bases for J; bases not matched to a gene: 4. Germline V gene sequence: CDR1 SNHLY, CDR2 FYNNEI. This CDR3 contains 17 residues. In nucleotides, the CDR3 is TGTGCCAGCAGTGAAGCGAGGGACAGGGGGCTGAATCAGCCCCAGCATTTT. Protein sequence: CASSEARDRGLNQPQHF.

The chain links TRBV20-1 to TRBJ2-1, with D unclear. The germline V gene encodes CDR1 DFQATT and CDR2 SNEGSKA (reference sequence). The CDR3 spans 15 residues. Trimming cost V 6 bases and J 1 base, with 16 bases left between them. CDR3 DNA: TGCAGTGCGTTTCACCCAATGTCGTCCTACAATGAGCAGTTCTTC. Its translation is CSAFHPMSSYNEQFF.

The genes are TRBV4-2 and TRBJ2-5; D unclear. V was trimmed by 0 bases and J by 5 bases, leaving 13 bases between them. The CDR3 has 15 residues. Germline CDR1 reads LGHNA; CDR2 reads YNFKEQ. In DNA form, the CDR3 reads TGTGCCAGCAGCCAAGATTTGATCATGGGGGAGACCCAGTACTTC. Residues: CASSQDLIMGETQYF.

The chain employs TRBV11-2 and TRBJ2-7; D unresolved. With 1 base removed from V and 3 bases from J, the gap between germline ends came to 7 bases. Germline CDR1 and CDR2: SGHAT and FQNNGV. CDR3 length: 13 residues. Written as DNA, the CDR3 is TGTGCCAGCAGCTTAGTTCGGGTCTACGAGCAGTACTTC. Its translation: CASSLVRVYEQYF.